These 21 T cell receptor beta chains came from one sample sequenced in a study of T cell clonality in common variable immunodeficiency. TCRdb's copy holds only in-frame clones and misses some; the assay was immunoSEQ multiplex PCR. The counts give more than 35,000 clones, none of them seen only once; about 0.86% is held by the top ten. Material for sequencing was peripheral blood mononuclear cells. These receptors originate from a person aged 18-70 years in good health.

This clone was recorded at least ten times. Read coverage stops 3 residues before the CDR3 terminus; the germline J gene supplies the remainder. The V and J genes are TRBV20-1 and TRBJ2-1, with 11 bases identical to TRBD2. This CDR3 is built from 17 residues. The V segment lost 3 bases and the J segment 5 bases; nucleotides outside the gene matches: 12. Germline values: CDR1 DFQATT, CDR2 SNEGSKA (reference sequence). The CDR3 loop reads CSARSLFGTSGHNEQFF. The CDR3 DNA, read in part, is TGCAGTGCTAGGTCGCTTTTTGGGACTAGCGGACACAATGAG.

As to this clone: A read error likely explains this, since a far larger clone differs by one base. The read halts 3 residues ahead of the CDR3 end, with the missing end drawn from the germline J gene. This chain joins TRBV19 and TRBJ1-4; 7 positions agree with TRBD1. The CDR3 totals 12 residues. The germline gives CDR1 LNHDA, CDR2 SQIVND (reference sequence). The covered CDR3 bases are TGTGCCAGTAACGACAGGGTGGGAGAA. This encodes CASNDRVGE. The CDR3 in full is CASNDRVGELFF.

This clone was recorded at least ten times. The read ends 3 residues shy of where the CDR3 ends; the end is completed using the germline J gene. This chain joins TRBV13 and TRBJ2-7; D not resolved. CDR1 and CDR2 (germline): PRHDT, FYEKMQ (reference sequence). The length of the CDR3 is 11 residues. Trimming left V 5 bases short and J 0 bases short, with 2 bases between. This chain's CDR3 is CASSLSYEQYF. The DNA read from the CDR3 is TGTGCCAGCAGCCTCTCCTACGAG.

This clone has at least ten counts. An end of the junction differs from the germline gene, which may be a read error. The CDR3 end falls 3 residues outside the read, so it is completed with the germline J gene. The chain uses TRBV11-2 and TRBJ2-1, with 7 bases identical to TRBD1. From germline, CDR1 is SGHAT and CDR2 FQNNGV. This CDR3 has 15 amino acids. This CDR3 reads CAGSLGDRASDEQFF. Partial CDR3 DNA: TGTGCCGGCAGCTTAGGGGACAGAGCTTCCGATGAG.

This clone was seen many times. The read terminates 3 residues before the CDR3 end, so the remaining end is supplied by the germline J gene. J is TRBJ2-3 and V is TRBV5-1, with 7 positions matching TRBD1. Germline CDR1 reads SGHRS; CDR2 reads YFSETQ. V was clipped by 2 bases and J by 6 bases; unmatched bases: 9. This CDR3 region has 15 residues. The CDR3 spells CASSFEPTGADTQYF. The sequenced part of the CDR3 DNA is TGCGCCAGCAGCTTTGAGCCAACAGGGGCGGATACG.

This clone was seen repeatedly, ten times or more. The read halts 3 residues ahead of the CDR3 end, with the missing end drawn from the germline J gene. The J gene is TRBJ2-5, the V gene TRBV7-3, with TRBD2 matching over 7 bases. Germline CDR1 is SGHTA and CDR2 is FQGTGA. The CDR3 is 14 amino acids. Germline trimming cut 5 bases from V and 2 bases from J; bases unmatched to any gene: 5. The covered CDR3 bases are TGTGCCAGCAGCCCGACGGGACTACAAGAGACC. Protein sequence: CASSPTGLQET. The full CDR3 is CASSPTGLQETQYF.

This clone was seen repeatedly, ten times or more. The junction differs from germline at one of its ends, possibly a read error. The read stops 3 residues short of the end of the CDR3; the missing end is completed from the germline J gene. The rearrangement joins TRBV7-7 to TRBJ1-1, with unresolved D. Germline V lookup: CDR1 SSHAT, CDR2 FNYEAQ (reference sequence). The CDR3 has 13 amino acids. This CDR3 reads CASSSSENTEAFF. CDR3 bases read: TGTGCTAGCAGTTCTTCAGAGAACACTGAA.

This clone was seen repeatedly, ten times or more. The CDR3 end lies 3 residues beyond the end of the read and is filled in from the germline J gene. The chain links TRBV10-3 to TRBJ2-7; D is possibly TRBD1 or TRBD2 (5 bases each). Germline V gives CDR1 ENHRY, CDR2 SYGVKD. V was trimmed by 3 bases and J by 2 bases, leaving 14 bases between them. This CDR3 comprises 15 residues. The sequenced part of the CDR3 DNA is TGTGCCATCAGTGATGAGGGGAAGGGAACCTACGAG. As protein: CAISDEGKGTYE. The CDR3 in full is CAISDEGKGTYEQYF.

This clone occurred many times. The CDR3 end lies 3 residues beyond the end of the read and is filled in from the germline J gene. This sequence joins TRBV18 and TRBJ1-1, with D hard to call. Trimming shortened V by 5 bases and J by 1 base, and 8 bases separated the two germline ends. The CDR3 runs 13 residues. Germline values: CDR1 KGHSH, CDR2 LQKENI. CDR3 DNA, as far as it was read: TGTGCCAGCTCAACCACAGAGAACACTGAA. This codes for CASSTTENTE. The CDR3 in its entirety is CASSTTENTEAFF.

This clone was counted at least ten times. Read sequence stops 3 residues before the CDR3 end, and the germline J gene provides the missing end. The chain is built from TRBV5-6 and TRBJ2-7; 9 bases align to TRBD1. V was clipped by 2 bases and J by 6 bases; unmatched bases: 9. This CDR3 has 15 amino acids. Germline V gene data show CDR1 as SGHDT and CDR2 as YYEEEE. This CDR3 is CASSFGDRDGGEQYF. Partial CDR3 DNA: TGTGCCAGCAGCTTTGGGGACAGGGATGGTGGCGAG.

At least ten counts were recorded for this clone. Sequencing ends 3 residues short of the CDR3 end; the germline J gene provides the rest. V usage is TRBV6-2 or TRBV6-3 and J usage is TRBJ1-5; 9 nucleotides match TRBD1. CDR3 size: 15 residues. The V gene end was trimmed by 6 bases and the J gene end by 4 bases; junction bases not matched to a gene: 7. Germline lookup yields CDR1 MNHEY and CDR2 SVGEGT. CDR3 sequence: CASSLTGGANQPQHF. The part of the CDR3 DNA that was read is TGTGCCAGCAGCCTGACAGGGGGTGCAAATCAGCCC.

This clone was observed at least ten times. The CDR3 is cut off 3 residues early in the read; its end comes from the germline J gene. V gene TRBV13 combines with J gene TRBJ1-2; TRBD1 matches 11 bases. Looked up from germline, CDR1 is PRHDT and CDR2 is FYEKMQ (reference sequence). The CDR3 consists of 15 residues. J was trimmed by 6 bases and V by 5 bases; bases with no gene match: 8. CDR3 DNA (partial): TGTGCCAGCAGCCAAGGACAGGGGGCGCGGGATGGC. It specifies CASSQGQGARDG. In full, the CDR3 reads CASSQGQGARDGYTF.

There are many counts of this clone. The junction and the germline gene differ at one end; a read error may be behind it. The CDR3: CASSPLATAYNEKLFF. The covered CDR3 bases are TGCGCCAGCAGCCCCCTTGCGACAGCCTATAATGAAAAA. The rearrangement links TRBV4-2 to TRBJ1-4; tentative D call: TRBD1 (5 bases). The read finishes 3 residues shy of the CDR3 end, and the germline J gene is used to complete it. CDR1 and CDR2 from the germline V gene are LGHNA and YNFKEQ. This CDR3 is 16 amino acids long.

The sample holds many counts of this clone. The CDR3 extends 3 residues past the end of the read, so its final part is completed from the germline J gene. The J gene is TRBJ1-2, the V gene TRBV7-2, with 11 bases aligning to TRBD1. The germline V gene encodes CDR1 SGHTA and CDR2 FQGNSA. This CDR3 is built from 14 residues. V was pared by 5 bases and J by 3 bases, with 2 bases of the junction left unmatched. The CDR3 loop reads CASSGDRGYYGYTF. The sequenced part of the CDR3 DNA is TGTGCCAGCAGCGGGGACAGGGGGTACTATGGC.

The table lists this clone with many counts. This CDR3 reads CASSLDAGGGDTQYF. Partial CDR3 DNA: TGTGCCAGCAGCTTGGACGCAGGGGGTGGAGATACG. The chain has TRBV5-5 and TRBJ2-3, with 7 bases fitting TRBD1. Read sequence stops 3 residues before the CDR3 end, and the germline J gene provides the missing end. Per the germline V gene, CDR1 is SGHKS and CDR2 is YYEKEE (reference sequence). V trimming: 0 bases; J trimming: 5 bases; junction bases outside the gene matches: 6. CDR3 length: 15 amino acids.

This clone was seen ten or more times. The read comes to an end 3 residues before the CDR3 does, leaving the germline J gene to fill in the end. The chain employs TRBV14 and TRBJ2-7; D is ambiguous. This CDR3 region has 16 residues. Trimming pared 8 bases from V and 4 bases from J, leaving 24 bases between. Germline CDR1 SGHDN, CDR2 FVKESK. The DNA read from the CDR3 is TGTGCCAGCGACCATCAAACGGGTAAAGATTGGTACGAG. Its translation: CASDHQTGKDWYE. The whole CDR3 sequence is CASDHQTGKDWYEQYF. Filled out from reference TRBV14 and TRBJ2-7, the complete variable domain reads EAGVTQFPSHSVIEKGQTVTLRCDPISGHDNLYWYRRVMGKEIKFLLHFVKESKQDESGMPNNRFLAERTGGTYSTLKVQPAELEDSGVYFCASDHQTGKDWYEQYFGPGTRLTVT.

This clone was recorded many times. The CDR3 end falls 3 residues outside the read, so it is completed with the germline J gene. The V gene is TRBV19, the J gene TRBJ1-2; tentatively, D is TRBD1 (6 bases). The CDR3 loop spans 16 amino acids. From germline, CDR1 is LNHDA and CDR2 SQIVND (reference sequence). Between the trimmed V and J ends, which lost 5 bases and 3 bases, there was a span of 19 bases. Partial CDR3 DNA: TGTGCCAGTAGTCTCCCCCGTGGGGGCGACTACTATGGC. Protein sequence: CASSLPRGGDYYG. The complete CDR3 protein is CASSLPRGGDYYGYTF.

Ten or more counts support this clone. Read data end 3 residues before the CDR3 end; the end is taken from the germline J gene. The V and J genes are TRBV30 and TRBJ2-3; D gene unclear. Germline CDR1 and CDR2: GTSNPN and SVGIG (reference sequence). The length of the CDR3 is 13 residues. The V end lost 4 bases, the J end lost 1 base, and 9 bases lay between the germline ends. CDR3 loop: CAWIFTGTDTQYF. The covered CDR3 bases are TGTGCCTGGATCTTTACAGGCACAGATACG. Complete variable domain (other parts from reference TRBV30 and TRBJ2-3): SQTIHQWPATLVQPVGSPLSLECTVEGTSNPNLYWYRQAAGRGLQLLFYSVGIGQISSEVPQNLSASRPQDRQFILSSKKLLLSDSGFYLCAWIFTGTDTQYFGPGTRLTVL.

Many counts were recorded for this clone. The CDR3 loop reads CASSLGGQFYEQYF. The DNA read from the CDR3 is TGTGCCAGCAGCTTGGGGGGACAGTTCTACGAG. The chain is built from TRBV5-4 and TRBJ2-7, with 7 bases matching TRBD1. The CDR3 is cut off 3 residues early in the read; its end comes from the germline J gene. Looked up from germline, CDR1 is SGHNT and CDR2 is YYREEE (reference sequence). CDR3 length: 14 amino acids. V shed 0 bases and J 3 bases; nucleotides not matched to a gene: 3.

This clone was detected many times. Sequencing ends 3 residues short of the CDR3 end; the germline J gene provides the rest. V gene TRBV20-1 combines with J gene TRBJ1-1; D gene uncertain. V gave up 3 bases and J gave up 1 base, with 21 bases separating them. Germline CDR1 reads DFQATT; CDR2 reads SNEGSKA (reference sequence). The CDR3 contains 17 residues. CDR3 amino acids: CSASTTHKDWRNTEAFF. The covered CDR3 bases are TGCAGTGCTAGTACGACTCATAAAGATTGGAGGAACACTGAA.

This clone has at least ten counts. Read data end 3 residues before the CDR3 end; the end is taken from the germline J gene. The rearrangement uses TRBV19 and TRBJ1-2; 8 positions match TRBD1. Germline loops: CDR1 LNHDA, CDR2 SQIVND (reference sequence). V was clipped by 7 bases and J by 6 bases; unmatched bases: 13. This CDR3 contains 15 residues. The CDR3 sequence is CASTAGTGLAHGYTF. Partial CDR3 DNA: TGTGCCAGTACCGCCGGGACAGGACTGGCCCATGGC.